These 22 T cell receptor beta chains were sequenced from one sample in a study of breast tumors, draining lymph nodes, adjacent tissues (dated by TCRdb to 2016 to 2017). The lymph node samples were taken from the axillary draining lymph nodes of breast cancer patients. Receptor libraries were prepared by multiplex PCR. Sequencing was carried out with an Illumina HiSeq 2000. In-frame beta chains were kept once TCRdb had trimmed the public reads at Q25 with fastp and called clones with MiXCR. Merged by CDR3 protein, the rows form single entries marked with the most common genes and DNA. This sample lists some 130,000 distinct CDR3 sequences; just under 20% were detected once. Under 4.5% of the sample goes to the ten largest clones. The sequenced sample consisted of axillary lymph node tissue. These receptors originate from a female donor with breast cancer. Some clones in this sample may be carry-over from other donors' samples.

This clonotype was detected many times. The chain uses TRBV12-3 or TRBV12-4 and TRBJ1-2, with TRBD1 as a possible D gene (5 bases). This CDR3 contains 12 residues. V was pared by 8 bases and J by 5 bases, with 12 bases between. The CDR3 bases are TGTGCCAGCGGCGGTGGGGGGTATGGCTACACCTTC. Translated, it gives CASGGGGYGYTF.

This clonotype was seen repeatedly, ten times or more. The V call is TRBV2, the J call TRBJ1-2; D may be TRBD1 (6 bases). The CDR3 length is 13 residues. Trimming shortened V by 7 bases and J by 5 bases, and 14 bases separated the two germline ends. Per the germline V gene, CDR1 is SNHLY and CDR2 is FYNNEI. The chain's CDR3 is CASTTDSPYGYTF. The CDR3 bases are TGTGCCAGCACAACGGACAGTCCGTATGGCTACACCTTC. The variable domain in full, with the rest retrieved from reference TRBV2 and TRBJ1-2, is EPEVTQTPSHQVTQMGQEVILRCVPISNHLYFYWYRQILGQKVEFLVSFYNNEISEKSEIFDDQFSVERPDGSNFTLKIRSTKLEDSAMYFCASTTDSPYGYTFGSGTRLTVV.

The sample holds many counts of this clonotype. The CDR3 nucleotides read TGTGCCAGCAGTTCCAGGGACAGGGGGCCCTATAATTCACCCCTCCACTTT. As protein: CASSSRDRGPYNSPLHF. V is TRBV28 and J is TRBJ1-6, with TRBD1 identical over 12 bases. CDR3 length: 17 amino acids. V lost 4 bases and J lost 2; bases outside the gene matches: 3. The germline V gene has CDR1 MDHEN and CDR2 SYDVKM.

This sequence joins TRBV11-2 and TRBJ1-2, with TRBD1 matching 7 bases. Trimming cost V 5 bases and J 1 base; bases outside gene matches: 7. CDR1 and CDR2 (germline): SGHAT, FQNNGV. This CDR3 has 15 residues. CDR3 sequence: CASSLGDSFNYGYTF. For the CDR3, the DNA is TGTGCCAGCAGCCTCGGGGACAGCTTTAACTATGGCTACACCTTC.

This clonotype was observed a few times. The rearrangement uses TRBV30 and TRBJ1-5; no clear D gene. Trimming removed 0 bases from V and 4 bases from J, with 7 bases in between. This CDR3 is built from 13 residues. The germline gives CDR1 GTSNPN, CDR2 SVGIG (reference sequence). The CDR3 loop reads CAWSVKANQPQHF. The CDR3 DNA reads TGTGCCTGGAGTGTAAAGGCTAATCAGCCCCAGCATTTT.

This clonotype was seen repeatedly, ten times or more. The V gene is TRBV7-8, the J gene TRBJ2-2; D not certain. The germline V gene has CDR1 SGHVS and CDR2 FQNEAQ. The germline V and J ends were trimmed by 2 bases and 7 bases, with 14 bases remaining between them. The CDR3 loop spans 15 amino acids. CDR3 sequence: CASSLLNGGDGELFF. Here the CDR3 DNA reads TGTGCCAGCAGCTTACTTAATGGTGGCGACGGGGAGCTGTTTTTT.

This clonotype showed up many times. The V call is TRBV20-1, the J call TRBJ2-7; 8 bases are a match to TRBD2. CDR3 length equals 14 residues. V shed 6 bases and J 7 bases; nucleotides not matched to a gene: 14. Germline CDR1 reads DFQATT; CDR2 reads SNEGSKA (reference sequence). CDR3 protein: CSALRTGGVREQYF. The DNA of the CDR3 is TGCAGTGCCCTTAGGACCGGGGGGGTGAGGGAGCAGTACTTC.

This clonotype was counted between two and nine times. The rearrangement joins TRBV28 to TRBJ2-1; D remains ambiguous. The CDR3 spans 14 residues. Germline V gene data show CDR1 as MDHEN and CDR2 as SYDVKM. Trimming shortened V by 6 bases and J by 5 bases, and 14 bases separated the two germline ends. The CDR3 DNA reads as TGTGCCAGCAGCATCAGCCCGGCGGACAATGAGCAGTTCTTC. It translates to CASSISPADNEQFF.

In regard to this clonotype: A read error may account for a junction end that differs from germline. J is TRBJ2-3 and V is TRBV7-6, with TRBD2 matching 9 bases. Germline loops: CDR1 SGHVS, CDR2 FNYEAQ. The CDR3 has 17 amino acids. The CDR3 spells CASSLRRAAGGTDTQYF. The DNA for the CDR3 is TGTGCCAGCAGCTTACGACGGGCGGCGGGGGGGACAGATACGCAGTATTTC.

This clonotype was counted many times. The V call is TRBV9, the J call TRBJ2-1; a possible D gene is TRBD1 (5 bases). Trimming shortened V by 3 bases and J by 9 bases, and 10 bases separated the two germline ends. The CDR3 sequence is 12 residues long. Per germline, CDR1 SGDLS and CDR2 YYNGEE. The CDR3 coding sequence is TGTGCCAGCAGCGGCACAGGTTTTGAGCAGTTCTTC. Protein product: CASSGTGFEQFF.

This clonotype was counted at least ten times. The DNA for the CDR3 is TGTGCCAGCAGGGCGGGAGTCGGAACCAATGAGCAGTTCTTC. Encoded protein: CASRAGVGTNEQFF. The V and J genes are TRBV2 and TRBJ2-1; 7 nucleotides line up with TRBD2. V was clipped by 6 bases and J by 6 bases; unmatched bases: 8. Germline V CDR1 and CDR2: SNHLY, FYNNEI. There are 14 residues in the CDR3.

This clonotype came up many times. The CDR3 reads CASSGQGGETQYF. In DNA form, the CDR3 reads TGTGCCAGCAGCGGACAGGGTGGGGAGACCCAGTACTTC. The V gene is TRBV9, the J gene TRBJ2-5; 7 bases fit TRBD1. The CDR3 contains 13 residues. V shed 3 bases and J 5 bases; nucleotides not matched to a gene: 4. CDR1 and CDR2 (germline): SGDLS, YYNGEE.

As regards this clonotype: Given a much more abundant clone one base away, this may be a read error. The V and J genes are TRBV7-9 and TRBJ1-2; TRBD1 agrees at 8 bases. This CDR3 has 14 residues. Looked up from germline, CDR1 is SEHNR and CDR2 is FQNEAQ (reference sequence). The junction had 7 bases not matched to a gene; V was cut back by 6 bases and J by 4 bases. The CDR3 sequence: CASSSGRGPYGYTF. The CDR3 DNA is TGTGCCAGCAGTTCGGGCAGGGGGCCCTATGGCTACACCTTC.

This clonotype was seen repeatedly, ten times or more. The rearrangement uses TRBV6-5 and TRBJ1-2, with D perhaps matching TRBD1 (5 bases). The CDR3 spans 14 residues. Germline V gene data show CDR1 as MNHEY and CDR2 as SVGAGI. V was trimmed by 2 bases and J by 3 bases, leaving 10 bases between them. The CDR3 sequence: CASSYSGTDYGYTF. CDR3 in DNA: TGTGCCAGCAGTTACAGCGGGACGGACTATGGCTACACCTTC.

This clonotype was observed many times. The gene calls are TRBV30 and TRBJ2-5, with D tentatively TRBD2 (6 bases). The V end was cut by 3 bases, the J end by 5 bases, with 10 bases between. CDR1 is GTSNPN and CDR2 is SVGIG in the germline V gene (reference sequence). The CDR3 extends over 12 amino acids. The CDR3 DNA reads TGTGCCTGGAGCGCAGGGAGGGAGACCCAGTACTTC. Amino acids: CAWSAGRETQYF.

V and J are TRBV5-1 and TRBJ2-6; no firm D call. Germline V gene data show CDR1 as SGHRS and CDR2 as YFSETQ. Trimming removed 5 bases from V and 0 bases from J, with 18 bases in between. This CDR3 comprises 18 residues. CDR3 loop: CASRLYQAKYSGANVLTF. CDR3 DNA sequence: TGCGCCAGCAGGTTATATCAGGCAAAGTACTCTGGGGCCAACGTCCTGACTTTC.

Notes on this clonotype: The junction does not match germline at one end; this may be a read error. V usage is TRBV7-7 and J usage is TRBJ2-7; the match to TRBD2 covers 11 bases. This CDR3 is built from 15 residues. Germline V gene lookup returns CDR1 SSHAT and CDR2 FNYEAQ (reference sequence). The CDR3 bases are TGTGCTAGCAGCTTCAGACTAGCGGGGAGAGGGGAGCAGTACTTC. It specifies CASSFRLAGRGEQYF.

This clonotype was counted at least ten times. The V call is TRBV5-1, the J call TRBJ2-7, with 7 positions matching TRBD1. V was clipped by 5 bases and J by 0 bases; unmatched bases: 11. The CDR3 length is 16 residues. The germline CDR1 and CDR2 sequences are SGHRS and YFSETQ. The CDR3 DNA reads TGCGCCAGCAGGCAGGCGACAGGGCTTCACTCCTACGAGCAGTACTTC. It encodes CASRQATGLHSYEQYF.

In its sample, this clonotype was seen once. With a much larger clone just one base away, this may be a read error. The chain has TRBV6-1 and TRBJ1-5, with D tentatively TRBD1 (5 bases). The CDR3 is 14 residues long. The V gene's germline CDR1 is MNHNS and CDR2 SASEGT. CDR3 nucleotides: TGTGCCAGCGGTGATTTTGGGGGTGGTCAGCCCCAGCATTTT. It translates to CASGDFGGGQPQHF.

This clonotype was detected ten times or more. This chain links TRBV9 with TRBJ2-1; D is ambiguous. Germline V gene lookup returns CDR1 SGDLS and CDR2 YYNGEE. Deletions cut 4 bases from V and 5 bases from J, with 7 bases between. CDR3 size: 12 residues. CDR3 nucleotide sequence: TGTGCCAGCAGCTTTAGTAACAATGAGCAGTTCTTC. Translating gives CASSFSNNEQFF.

This clonotype was recorded at least ten times. The rearrangement links TRBV9 to TRBJ1-5; D unclear. Trimming took 3 bases from V and 2 from J, leaving 9 bases between them. Germline V gene sequence: CDR1 SGDLS, CDR2 YYNGEE. CDR3 length equals 14 residues. CDR3 sequence reads: CASSADWGNQPQHF. The CDR3 nucleotides read TGTGCCAGCAGCGCTGATTGGGGCAATCAGCCCCAGCATTTT. The full variable domain, completed using reference TRBV9 and TRBJ1-5, is DSGVTQTPKHLITATGQRVTLRCSPRSGDLSVYWYQQSLDQGLQFLIQYYNGEERAKGNILERFSAQQFPDLHSELNLSSLELGDSALYFCASSADWGNQPQHFGDGTRLSIL.

In this sample, this clonotype turned up many times. The rearrangement links TRBV20-1 to TRBJ2-7; 9 bases agree with TRBD2. The V and J ends lost 6 bases and 0 bases, in that order; junction bases with no gene match: 9. This CDR3 contains 15 residues. Germline values: CDR1 DFQATT, CDR2 SNEGSKA (reference sequence). The CDR3 DNA is TGCAGTGCAATCGCGGGGGGGCGCAGCTCCTACGAGCAGTACTTC. It translates to CSAIAGGRSSYEQYF.